This TCR beta chain was sequenced in a study of shared clonotypes between healthy human individuals. In the naive CD8 group, cells lacked CD45RO and were positively selected for CCR7, so terminally differentiated effector memory CD45RA+ cells were left out. Trimming stripped 0 bases from V and 8 bases from J, with 14 bases between. Germline values: CDR1 SGDLS, CDR2 YYNGEE. The length of the CDR3 is 14 residues. The repertoire was sequenced with immunoSEQ multiplex PCR; TCRdb's copy has only in-frame clones and lacks some. This table holds more than 2 million clones, about 95% found once. The J gene is TRBJ1-2, the V gene TRBV9; D might be TRBD1 (5 bases). The receptor was isolated from a man between 18 and 35 years old in good health. Sequencing was done on a sample of naive CD8+ T cells sorted from blood. The CDR3 DNA reads as TGTGCCAGCAGCGTAGCATGGCAGGGTGAGGGCTACACCTTC. It codes for CASSVAWQGEGYTF.